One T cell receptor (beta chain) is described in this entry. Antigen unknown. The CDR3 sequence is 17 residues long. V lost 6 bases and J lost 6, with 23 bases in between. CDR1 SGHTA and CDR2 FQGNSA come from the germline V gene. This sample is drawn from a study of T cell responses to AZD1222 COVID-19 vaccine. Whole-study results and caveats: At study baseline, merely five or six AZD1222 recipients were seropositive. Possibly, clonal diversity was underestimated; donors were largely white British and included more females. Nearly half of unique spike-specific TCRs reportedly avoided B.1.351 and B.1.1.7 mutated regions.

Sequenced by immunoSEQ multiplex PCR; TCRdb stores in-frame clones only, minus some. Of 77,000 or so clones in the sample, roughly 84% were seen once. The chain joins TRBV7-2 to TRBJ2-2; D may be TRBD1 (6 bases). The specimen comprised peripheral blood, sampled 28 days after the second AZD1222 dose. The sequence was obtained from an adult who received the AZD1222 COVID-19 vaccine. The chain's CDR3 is CASRPQTGPNFSGELFF. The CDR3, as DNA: TGTGCCAGCAGACCACAAACAGGGCCTAACTTCTCCGGGGAGCTGTTTTTT.